The next 27 T cell receptor beta chains were all read from a single sample in a study of a mutant IDH1 vaccine in newly diagnosed glioma. Time point noted: week 47, end of study. The content of each vaccine dose was 300 ug of mutant IDH1 20-mer peptide, and topical imiquimod accompanied it. Profiling relied on immunoSEQ multiplex PCR, and the TCRdb table lists in-frame clones only, not all of them. In the table there are under 60,000 clones, 70% to 85% of which are singletons. For these TCRs, the target antigens are not known. The sample in question was PBMCs, obtained from a glioma patient whose treatment included an IDH1 peptide vaccine. All receptors derive from a woman aged 40 to 49 with glioma. Some clones in this sample may be carry-over from other donors' samples.

This clone is termed medium-sized (0.01 to 0.1%). The chain links TRBV4-1 to TRBJ1-1, with D unresolved. The CDR3 extends over 12 amino acids. Germline values: CDR1 MGHRA, CDR2 YSYEKL. V was cut by 1 base and J by 3 bases, with 3 bases left in between. The CDR3 DNA reads TGCGCCAGCAGCCAAGGGGACACTGAAGCTTTCTTT. Residues: CASSQGDTEAFF.

The chain is built from TRBV2 and TRBJ2-5, with D unclear. CDR1 and CDR2 from the germline V gene are SNHLY and FYNNEI. CDR3 length: 11 amino acids. V dropped 6 bases and J dropped 1 base, with 3 bases sitting between them. CDR3 residues: CASSVQETQYF. The CDR3 DNA reads as TGTGCCAGCAGCGTCCAAGAGACCCAGTACTTC.

V gene TRBV19 combines with J gene TRBJ2-7, with D unresolved. Trimming removed 2 bases at V and 5 bases at J, with 19 bases between. This CDR3 has 16 residues. The V gene's germline CDR1 is LNHDA and CDR2 SQIVND (reference sequence). CDR3 coding DNA: TGTGCCAGTAGTATAACCCCCGGCGCTTCCCCCAACGAGCAGTACTTC. Its translation: CASSITPGASPNEQYF.

The chain links TRBV7-2 to TRBJ2-7, with 11 bases aligning to TRBD2. CDR1 is SGHTA, CDR2 FQGNSA, per germline. J lost 2 bases, V lost 5 bases, and 5 bases had no gene match. CDR3 length equals 15 residues. This chain's CDR3 is CASSLSGGAPYEQYF. CDR3 sequence (DNA): TGTGCCAGCAGCCTTAGCGGGGGGGCCCCCTACGAGCAGTACTTC. The whole variable domain, filled in from reference TRBV7-2 and TRBJ2-7, reads GAGVSQSPSNKVTEKGKDVELRCDPISGHTALYWYRQSLGQGLEFLIYFQGNSAPDKSGLPSDRFSAERTGGSVSTLTIQRTQQEDSAVYLCASSLSGGAPYEQYFGPGTRLTVT.

The chain recombines TRBV5-1 with TRBJ2-2; 7 nucleotides line up with TRBD1. Germline V lookup: CDR1 SGHRS, CDR2 YFSETQ. With 1 base clipped from V and 7 bases from J, the junction kept 10 bases outside the gene matches. The CDR3 extends over 16 amino acids. As DNA, the CDR3 is TGCGCCAGCAGCTTGAGCAGCACCCGGACAGGCGGGGAGCTGTTTTTT. Translating it yields CASSLSSTRTGGELFF.

The V gene is TRBV5-1, the J gene TRBJ2-1, with TRBD2 identical over 13 bases. With V trimmed by 0 bases and J by 15 bases, 6 bases remained unmatched. The CDR3 is 14 amino acids. Germline CDR1 reads SGHRS; CDR2 reads YFSETQ. CDR3 protein: CASSLVLAGGVPFF. In nucleotides, the CDR3 is TGCGCCAGCAGCTTGGTACTAGCGGGGGGGGTCCCGTTCTTC.

This CDR3 reads CASSLGPGVLSYEQYF. In DNA, the CDR3 is TGCGCCAGCAGCTTGGGCCCCGGGGTCCTCTCCTACGAGCAGTACTTC. The V and J genes are TRBV5-1 and TRBJ2-7, with a tentative D call TRBD2 (5 bases). Germline CDR1 and CDR2: SGHRS and YFSETQ. CDR3 length: 16 residues. The germline V and J ends were trimmed by 0 bases and 0 bases, with 13 bases remaining between them. Together with reference TRBV5-1 and TRBJ2-7, the CDR3 gives the full variable domain: KAGVTQTPRYLIKTRGQQVTLSCSPISGHRSVSWYQQTPGQGLQFLFEYFSETQRNKGNFPGRFSGRQFSNSRSEMNVSTLELGDSALYLCASSLGPGVLSYEQYFGPGTRLTVT.

This clone was observed a few times. This CDR3 reads CASKIKGAGEQYF. The CDR3 DNA follows: TGTGCCAGCAAAATAAAGGGGGCCGGGGAGCAGTACTTC. The genes are TRBV6-5 and TRBJ2-7, with TRBD1 matching over 7 bases. V was pared by 7 bases and J by 7 bases, with 10 bases of the junction left unmatched. The CDR3 runs to 13 residues. Germline loops: CDR1 MNHEY, CDR2 SVGAGI.

The V gene is TRBV2, the J gene TRBJ2-7; D might be TRBD1 (5 bases). V was clipped by 4 bases and J by 4 bases, with 14 bases between them. CDR3 size: 14 residues. Germline V lookup: CDR1 SNHLY, CDR2 FYNNEI. CDR3 coding DNA: TGTGCCAGCAGTGTCAGCAGGGCGTTATACGAGCAGTACTTC. Translation gives CASSVSRALYEQYF.

This rearrangement joins TRBV27 to TRBJ2-7; 7 bases agree with TRBD1. V gave up 4 bases and J gave up 3 bases; unmatched junction bases: 3. This CDR3 contains 13 residues. CDR1 is MNHEY, CDR2 SMNVEV, per germline (reference sequence). CDR3 nucleotides: TGTGCCAGCAGTTACAGGGGAGACTACGAGCAGTACTTC. This sequence encodes CASSYRGDYEQYF.

The chain uses TRBV10-1 and TRBJ1-5; possible D gene TRBD1, 6 bases. Germline V gives CDR1 WNHNN, CDR2 SYGVQD (reference sequence). This CDR3 contains 16 residues. Deletions cut 5 bases from V and 5 bases from J, with 19 bases between. This chain's CDR3 is CASSPSRDIFDQPQHF. The CDR3 DNA reads as TGCGCCAGCAGTCCTTCTCGGGACATCTTTGATCAGCCCCAGCATTTT.

This clone was seen a few times. In DNA, the CDR3 is TGTGCCATCAGTGAGGGACTAGCGATGGGGGAGACCCAGTACTTC. Translating gives CAISEGLAMGETQYF. The chain is built from TRBV10-3 and TRBJ2-5; 9 nucleotides match TRBD2. The CDR3 is made up of 15 amino acids. Germline V gives CDR1 ENHRY, CDR2 SYGVKD. V shed 2 bases, J shed 5 bases, and the junction held 6 bases outside the gene matches.

This clone was seen only a few times. V and J are TRBV9 and TRBJ2-5; 7 bases fit TRBD1. Trimming removed 0 bases from V and 1 base from J; junction bases left unmatched: 6. The CDR3 sequence is 16 residues long. Germline CDR1 reads SGDLS; CDR2 reads YYNGEE. The CDR3 region has the DNA TGTGCCAGCAGCGTAGCTACGACAGGGCTCCAAGAGACCCAGTACTTC. Its protein is CASSVATTGLQETQYF.

The chain employs TRBV2 and TRBJ1-3, with a tentative D call TRBD1 (6 bases). This CDR3 spans 14 amino acids. Germline CDR1 and CDR2: SNHLY and FYNNEI. V was clipped by 4 bases and J by 8 bases, with 15 bases between them. The CDR3 DNA reads as TGTGCCAGCAGTGTTTATTGGACAGTAGACACCATATATTTT. Translation gives CASSVYWTVDTIYF.

This chain connects TRBV7-9 to TRBJ2-7; TRBD1 matches 8 bases. This CDR3 has 13 amino acids. Germline CDR1 is SEHNR and CDR2 is FQNEAQ (reference sequence). Unmatched junction bases numbered 4, after V lost 5 bases and J lost 4 bases. The CDR3 here is CASSPGGRYEQYF. DNA of the CDR3: TGTGCCAGCAGCCCAGGGGGCAGATACGAGCAGTACTTC.

The rearrangement links TRBV30 to TRBJ1-5; maybe TRBD1 (5 bases). Trimming pared 0 bases from V and 0 bases from J, leaving 9 bases between. From germline, CDR1 is GTSNPN and CDR2 SVGIG (reference sequence). This CDR3 region has 15 residues. The CDR3 nucleotides are TGTGCCTGGAGTGTCGGGACGGCTAGCAATCAGCCCCAGCATTTT. Translating gives CAWSVGTASNQPQHF.

The rearrangement links TRBV19 to TRBJ1-1; 8 bases are shared with TRBD1. The CDR3 has 15 amino acids. V lost 4 bases to trimming and J lost 0 bases; unmatched junction nucleotides: 4. The V gene's germline CDR1 is LNHDA and CDR2 SQIVND (reference sequence). In DNA form, the CDR3 reads TGTGCCAGTAGTAAACAGGGGGTCCTGAACACTGAAGCTTTCTTT. Amino acid sequence: CASSKQGVLNTEAFF.

The chain has TRBV7-2 and TRBJ1-2; TRBD1 might be the D (5 bases). Germline V lookup: CDR1 SGHTA, CDR2 FQGNSA. CDR3 length: 13 amino acids. With 5 bases removed from V and 7 bases from J, the gap between germline ends came to 14 bases. CDR3 nucleotides: TGTGCCAGCAGCCTCCGGGGGGGGATTGGCTACACCTTC. It translates to CASSLRGGIGYTF. Together with reference TRBV7-2 and TRBJ1-2, the CDR3 gives the full variable domain: GAGVSQSPSNKVTEKGKDVELRCDPISGHTALYWYRQSLGQGLEFLIYFQGNSAPDKSGLPSDRFSAERTGGSVSTLTIQRTQQEDSAVYLCASSLRGGIGYTFGSGTRLTVV.

This clone was recorded a few times. V is TRBV6-5 and J is TRBJ2-7; perhaps TRBD1 as D (6 bases). Germline V gene lookup returns CDR1 MNHEY and CDR2 SVGAGI. The V gene lost 5 bases and the J gene lost 0 bases, with 11 bases spanning the gap. The CDR3 length is 14 residues. CDR3 sequence reads: CASSQDSLSYEQYF. CDR3 DNA sequence: TGTGCCAGCAGTCAGGACAGTCTCTCCTACGAGCAGTACTTC.

This clone was counted only a few times. The chain couples TRBV4-2 to TRBJ2-3; 11 nucleotides agree with TRBD2. The V and J ends lost 1 base and 0 bases, in that order; junction bases with no gene match: 9. Germline V gene sequence: CDR1 LGHNA, CDR2 YNFKEQ. The length of the CDR3 is 19 residues. DNA of the CDR3: TGTGCCAGCAGCCAAGGGGAGGCTAGCGGGAGGTTGAGCACAGATACGCAGTATTTT. As protein: CASSQGEASGRLSTDTQYF.

The rearrangement uses TRBV11-1 and TRBJ2-7, with D unresolved. Looked up from germline, CDR1 is SGHAT and CDR2 is FQDESV (reference sequence). The germline V and J ends were trimmed by 3 bases and 4 bases, with 16 bases remaining between them. This CDR3 comprises 15 residues. CDR3 nucleotides: TGTGCCAGCAGCTTTTCTCCGGGCAGGAGTTACGAGCAGTACTTC. Its translation is CASSFSPGRSYEQYF.

The chain couples TRBV4-3 to TRBJ1-2; 10 bases map to TRBD1. The CDR3 extends over 15 amino acids. Looked up from germline, CDR1 is LGHNA and CDR2 is YSLEER. V lost 3 bases and J lost 3; bases outside the gene matches: 4. CDR3 in amino acids: CASSQDGTGDYGYTF. The CDR3 DNA is TGCGCCAGCAGCCAGGACGGGACAGGGGACTATGGCTACACCTTC.

The J gene is TRBJ1-2, the V gene TRBV5-1, with D possibly TRBD1 on 5 matching bases. The germline gives CDR1 SGHRS, CDR2 YFSETQ. Trimming left V 0 bases short and J 4 bases short, with 16 bases between. This CDR3 comprises 16 residues. CDR3 nucleotides: TGCGCCAGCAGCTTGGGGGACTCCCTTCCAGGCTATGGCTACACCTTC. Translating gives CASSLGDSLPGYGYTF.

J is TRBJ2-5 and V is TRBV6-9, with 7 bases aligning to TRBD2. CDR3 length: 15 residues. Germline V gives CDR1 MNHGY, CDR2 SVAAGI. After removal of 4 bases from V and 3 bases from J, the junction contained 8 bases not matched to a gene. The CDR3 coding sequence is TGTGCCAGCAGTTCGACCATCGGGACTAAAGAGACCCAGTACTTC. Protein product: CASSSTIGTKETQYF.

The chain carries TRBV5-1 and TRBJ2-2; 7 positions agree with TRBD1. CDR3 length: 16 residues. V dropped 0 bases and J dropped 7; count of bases not matched to a gene: 9. Per the germline V gene, CDR1 is SGHRS and CDR2 is YFSETQ. This CDR3 is CASSLEEGQADGELFF. CDR3 in DNA: TGCGCCAGCAGCTTGGAGGAAGGACAGGCTGACGGGGAGCTGTTTTTT.

The V call is TRBV5-1, the J call TRBJ2-3; 7 bases map to TRBD1. This CDR3 comprises 15 residues. V dropped 4 bases and J dropped 1; count of bases not matched to a gene: 6. Germline CDR1 and CDR2: SGHRS and YFSETQ. The CDR3 protein is CASSSGQVRTDTQYF. DNA of the CDR3: TGCGCCAGCAGCAGCGGACAGGTTCGCACAGATACGCAGTATTTT.

This chain joins TRBV6-5 and TRBJ1-2; 7 bases are a match to TRBD1. The CDR3 has 14 residues. The germline V gene encodes CDR1 MNHEY and CDR2 SVGAGI. V was pared by 0 bases and J by 5 bases, with 3 bases of the junction left unmatched. The CDR3 region is CASSYSTGTYGYTF. The CDR3 DNA follows: TGTGCCAGCAGTTACTCGACAGGGACTTATGGCTACACCTTC.